This TCR beta chain is drawn from a study of blood T cell repertoires in COVID-19. Study-level background: Samples representing acute and convalescent COVID-19 were sourced from the United States, Italy and Spain.

The data were produced by immunoSEQ multiplex PCR, yet TCRdb's version contains in-frame clones alone and is incomplete. The sample lists around 100,000 clones; roughly 88% were seen once. CDR1 and CDR2 from the germline V gene are SGHRS and YFSETQ. The CDR3 is 17 amino acids. V was shortened by 2 bases and J by 0 bases, with 17 bases between the two germline ends. The clonotype comes from a man older than 75 with acute or convalescent COVID-19. This rearrangement joins TRBV5-1 to TRBJ1-1, with a possible D match to TRBD1 (5 bases). Sequencing was carried out using peripheral blood. The CDR3 protein is CASSFQGLGGLNTEAFF. The DNA of the CDR3 is TGCGCCAGCAGCTTCCAGGGACTCGGGGGTCTGAACACTGAAGCTTTCTTT.